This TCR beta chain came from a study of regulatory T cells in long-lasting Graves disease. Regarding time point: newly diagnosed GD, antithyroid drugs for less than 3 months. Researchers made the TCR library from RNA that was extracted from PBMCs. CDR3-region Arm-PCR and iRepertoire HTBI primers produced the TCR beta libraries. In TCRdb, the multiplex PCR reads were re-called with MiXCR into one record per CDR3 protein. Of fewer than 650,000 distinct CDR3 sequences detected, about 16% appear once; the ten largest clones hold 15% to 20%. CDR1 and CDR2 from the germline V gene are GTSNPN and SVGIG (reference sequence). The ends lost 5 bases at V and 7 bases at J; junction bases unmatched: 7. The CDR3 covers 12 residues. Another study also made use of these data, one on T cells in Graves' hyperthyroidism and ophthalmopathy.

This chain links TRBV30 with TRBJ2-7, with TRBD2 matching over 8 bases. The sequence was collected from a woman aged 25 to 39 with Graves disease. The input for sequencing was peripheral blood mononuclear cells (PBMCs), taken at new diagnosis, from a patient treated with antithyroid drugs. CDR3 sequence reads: CAWGLASREQYF. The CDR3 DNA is TGTGCCTGGGGACTAGCATCTCGAGAGCAGTACTTC.